This TCR beta chain came from a study of vaccination effects on CD4 cells after COVID-19. Study information: Participants got two doses of BNT162b2 or mRNA-1273 vaccine.

Sequencing used immunoSEQ multiplex PCR; TCRdb keeps in-frame clones, though not all of them. The sample carries tens of thousands of clones, about 76% recorded once. Turning to this clone: Its antigen is not identified.

With 5 bases clipped from V and 3 bases from J, the junction kept 5 bases outside the gene matches. Germline V CDR1 and CDR2: SEHNR, FQNEAQ (reference sequence). The CDR3 extends over 15 amino acids. Following an approximately ten-day culture, CD4+ T cells were purified. Confirmation by PCR established that the person had SARS-CoV-2 infection between March and December 2020. The chain is built from TRBV7-9 and TRBJ1-1; the match to TRBD1 covers 11 bases. This sequence was found in a human donor who had a prior SARS-CoV-2 infection. The source was CD4+ T cells from PBMCs cultured without peptide, collected before COVID-19 vaccination. CDR3 coding DNA: TGTGCCAGCAGCCGGACAGGGGGCTCGTACACTGAAGCTTTCTTT. It encodes CASSRTGGSYTEAFF.